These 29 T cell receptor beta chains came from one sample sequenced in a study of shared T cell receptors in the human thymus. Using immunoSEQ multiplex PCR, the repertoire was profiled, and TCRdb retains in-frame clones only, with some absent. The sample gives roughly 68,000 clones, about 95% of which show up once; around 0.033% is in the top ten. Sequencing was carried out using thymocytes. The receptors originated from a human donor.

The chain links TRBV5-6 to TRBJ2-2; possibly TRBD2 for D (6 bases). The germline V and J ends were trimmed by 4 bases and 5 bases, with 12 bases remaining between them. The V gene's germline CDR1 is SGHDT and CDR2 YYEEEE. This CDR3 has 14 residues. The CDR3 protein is CASSLPAGTGELFF. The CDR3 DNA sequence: TGTGCCAGCAGCCTCCCTGCGGGAACCGGGGAGCTGTTTTTT.

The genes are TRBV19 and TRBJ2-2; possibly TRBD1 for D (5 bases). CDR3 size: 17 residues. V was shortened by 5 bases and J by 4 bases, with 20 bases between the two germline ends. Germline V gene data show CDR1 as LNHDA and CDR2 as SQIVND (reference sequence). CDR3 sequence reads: CASSRAPRGSPTGELFF. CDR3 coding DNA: TGTGCCAGTAGTCGGGCACCTAGGGGTTCTCCCACCGGGGAGCTGTTTTTT.

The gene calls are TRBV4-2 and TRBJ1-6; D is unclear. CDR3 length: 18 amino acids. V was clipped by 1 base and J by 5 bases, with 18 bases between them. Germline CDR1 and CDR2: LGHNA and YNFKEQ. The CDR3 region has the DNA TGTGCCAGCAGCCAAGCACCCCAGCTCTGGGGTGATAATTCACCCCTCCACTTT. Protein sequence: CASSQAPQLWGDNSPLHF.

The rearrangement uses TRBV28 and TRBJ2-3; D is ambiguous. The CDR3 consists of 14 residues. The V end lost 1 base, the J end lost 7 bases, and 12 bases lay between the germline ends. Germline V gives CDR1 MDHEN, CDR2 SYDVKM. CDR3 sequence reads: CASSLLCRNHTQYF. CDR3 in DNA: TGTGCCAGCAGTTTATTGTGTCGTAATCATACGCAGTATTTT.

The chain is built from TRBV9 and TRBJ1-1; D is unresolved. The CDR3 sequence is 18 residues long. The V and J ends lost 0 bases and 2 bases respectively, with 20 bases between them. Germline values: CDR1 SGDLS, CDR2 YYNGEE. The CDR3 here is CASSVEVDLQPPNTEAFF. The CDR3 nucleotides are TGTGCCAGCAGCGTAGAAGTTGACCTACAGCCTCCTAACACTGAAGCTTTCTTT.

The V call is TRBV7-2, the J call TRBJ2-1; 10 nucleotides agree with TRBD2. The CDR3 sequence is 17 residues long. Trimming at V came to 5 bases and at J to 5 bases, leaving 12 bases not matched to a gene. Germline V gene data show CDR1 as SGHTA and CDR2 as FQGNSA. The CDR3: CASSPRAAGGRNNEQFF. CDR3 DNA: TGTGCCAGCAGCCCCCGTGCAGCGGGGGGGCGGAACAATGAGCAGTTCTTC. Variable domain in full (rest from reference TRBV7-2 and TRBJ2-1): GAGVSQSPSNKVTEKGKDVELRCDPISGHTALYWYRQSLGQGLEFLIYFQGNSAPDKSGLPSDRFSAERTGGSVSTLTIQRTQQEDSAVYLCASSPRAAGGRNNEQFFGPGTRLTVL.

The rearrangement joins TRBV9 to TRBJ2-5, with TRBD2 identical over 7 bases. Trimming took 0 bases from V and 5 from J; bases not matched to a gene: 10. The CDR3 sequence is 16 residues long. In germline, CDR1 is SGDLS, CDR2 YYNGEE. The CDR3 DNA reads TGTGCCAGCAGCGTAGCCCGCGGGGGAAGTTGGGAGACCCAGTACTTC. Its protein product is CASSVARGGSWETQYF. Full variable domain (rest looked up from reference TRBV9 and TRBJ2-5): DSGVTQTPKHLITATGQRVTLRCSPRSGDLSVYWYQQSLDQGLQFLIQYYNGEERAKGNILERFSAQQFPDLHSELNLSSLELGDSALYFCASSVARGGSWETQYFGPGTRLLVL.

CDR3 loop: CASSLVGQFEKLFF. CDR3 nucleotide sequence: TGTGCCAGCAGCTTAGTAGGGCAGTTCGAAAAACTGTTTTTT. The chain combines TRBV7-4 with TRBJ1-4; D call uncertain. This CDR3 contains 14 residues. Per germline, CDR1 SGHVT and CDR2 SQSDAQ. V lost 1 base, J lost 8 bases, and 11 bases lay in between.

The CDR3 here is CASRGDRATNYGYTF. The CDR3 bases are TGCGCCAGCAGGGGGGACAGGGCCACTAACTATGGCTACACCTTC. This chain uses TRBV10-1 with TRBJ1-2, with 9 positions matching TRBD1. Germline V gene sequence: CDR1 WNHNN, CDR2 SYGVQD (reference sequence). The V gene end was trimmed by 6 bases and the J gene end by 0 bases; junction bases not matched to a gene: 5. There are 15 residues in the CDR3.

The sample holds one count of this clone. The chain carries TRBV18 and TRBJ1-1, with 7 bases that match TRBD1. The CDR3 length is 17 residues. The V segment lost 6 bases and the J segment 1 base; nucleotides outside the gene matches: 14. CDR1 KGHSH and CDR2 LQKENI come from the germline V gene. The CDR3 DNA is TGTGCCAGCTCTAAGGACAGGCCTTACCCCCCGAACACTGAAGCTTTCTTT. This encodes CASSKDRPYPPNTEAFF.

CDR3 bases: TGTGCCAGCAGGGACTATGGCTACACCTTC. Its protein is CASRDYGYTF. V is TRBV2 and J is TRBJ1-2; D remains ambiguous. Trimming shortened V by 6 bases and J by 3 bases, and 2 bases separated the two germline ends. This CDR3 has 10 amino acids. Germline V gene lookup returns CDR1 SNHLY and CDR2 FYNNEI. Full variable domain (remainder filled in from reference TRBV2 and TRBJ1-2): EPEVTQTPSHQVTQMGQEVILRCVPISNHLYFYWYRQILGQKVEFLVSFYNNEISEKSEIFDDQFSVERPDGSNFTLKIRSTKLEDSAMYFCASRDYGYTFGSGTRLTVV.

The CDR3 is CASSPDTVRTEAFF. The CDR3 DNA reads as TGTGCCAGCAGCCCAGACACAGTGAGGACTGAAGCTTTCTTT. This chain connects TRBV7-6 to TRBJ1-1; D gene ambiguous. CDR1 and CDR2 from the germline V gene are SGHVS and FNYEAQ. Trimming shortened V by 5 bases and J by 5 bases, and 15 bases separated the two germline ends. The CDR3 is 14 amino acids.

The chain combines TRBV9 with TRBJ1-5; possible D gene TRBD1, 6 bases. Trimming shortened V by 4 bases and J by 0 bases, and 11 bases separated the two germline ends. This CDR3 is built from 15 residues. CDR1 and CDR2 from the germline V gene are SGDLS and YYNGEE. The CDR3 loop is CASSPHRDSNQPQHF. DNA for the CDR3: TGTGCCAGCAGCCCCCACAGGGATAGCAATCAGCCCCAGCATTTT.

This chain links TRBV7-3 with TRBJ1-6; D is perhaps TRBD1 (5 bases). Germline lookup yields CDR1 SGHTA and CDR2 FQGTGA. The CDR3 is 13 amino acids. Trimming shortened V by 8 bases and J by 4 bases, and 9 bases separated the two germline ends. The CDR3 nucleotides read TGTGCCAGCGGACGGGGGTATAATTCACCCCTCCACTTT. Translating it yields CASGRGYNSPLHF.

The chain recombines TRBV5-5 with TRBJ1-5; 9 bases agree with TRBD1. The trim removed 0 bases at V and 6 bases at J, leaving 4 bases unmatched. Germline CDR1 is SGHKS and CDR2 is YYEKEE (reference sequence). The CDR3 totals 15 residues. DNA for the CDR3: TGTGCCAGCAGCTTGGGGGACAGGGAGCTTCAGCCCCAGCATTTT. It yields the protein CASSLGDRELQPQHF.

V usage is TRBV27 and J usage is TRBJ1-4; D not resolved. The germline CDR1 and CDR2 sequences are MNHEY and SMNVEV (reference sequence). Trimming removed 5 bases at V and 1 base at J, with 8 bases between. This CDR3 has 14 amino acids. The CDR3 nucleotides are TGTGCCAGCAGTCCTAAGCAAACTAATGAAAAACTGTTTTTT. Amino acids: CASSPKQTNEKLFF.

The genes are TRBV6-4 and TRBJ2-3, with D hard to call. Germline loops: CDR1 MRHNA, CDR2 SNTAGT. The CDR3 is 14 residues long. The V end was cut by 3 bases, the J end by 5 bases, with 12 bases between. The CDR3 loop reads CASSEGPLGDTQYF. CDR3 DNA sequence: TGTGCCAGCAGTGAAGGTCCCCTGGGAGATACGCAGTATTTT.

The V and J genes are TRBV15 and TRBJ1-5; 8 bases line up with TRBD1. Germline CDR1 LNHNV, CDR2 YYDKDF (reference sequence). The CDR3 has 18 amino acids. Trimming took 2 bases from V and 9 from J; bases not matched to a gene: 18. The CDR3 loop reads CATSRPSLQGGTGGPQHF. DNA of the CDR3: TGTGCCACCAGCAGACCCTCTTTACAGGGGGGCACCGGGGGGCCCCAGCATTTT.

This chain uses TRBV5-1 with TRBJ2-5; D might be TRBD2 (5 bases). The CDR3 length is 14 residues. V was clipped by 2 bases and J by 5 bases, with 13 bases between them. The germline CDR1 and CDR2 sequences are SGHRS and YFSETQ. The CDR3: CASSFKTSLETQYF. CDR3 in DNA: TGCGCCAGCAGCTTCAAAACTAGTTTGGAGACCCAGTACTTC.

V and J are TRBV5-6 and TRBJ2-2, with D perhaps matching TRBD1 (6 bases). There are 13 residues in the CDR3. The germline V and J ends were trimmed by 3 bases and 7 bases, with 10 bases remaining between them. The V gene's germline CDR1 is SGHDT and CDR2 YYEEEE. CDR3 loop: CASSSGVLGELFF. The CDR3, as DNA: TGTGCCAGCAGCTCAGGGGTTCTCGGGGAGCTGTTTTTT.

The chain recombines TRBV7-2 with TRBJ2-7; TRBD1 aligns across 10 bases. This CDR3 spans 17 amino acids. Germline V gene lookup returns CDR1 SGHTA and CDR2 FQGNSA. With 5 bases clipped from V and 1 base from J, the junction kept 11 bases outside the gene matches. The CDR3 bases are TGTGCCAGCAGCCTTAAGACAGGGGGCGCGGGATCCTACGAGCAGTACTTC. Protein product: CASSLKTGGAGSYEQYF.

The CDR3 sequence: CASSQDNPGKDGYTF. As DNA, the CDR3 is TGCGCCAGCAGCCAAGATAATCCAGGCAAGGATGGCTACACCTTC. The rearrangement uses TRBV4-3 and TRBJ1-2; D not resolved. V shed 0 bases and J shed 6 bases, with 14 bases lying between them. This CDR3 is 15 amino acids long. Germline V gives CDR1 LGHNA, CDR2 YSLEER.

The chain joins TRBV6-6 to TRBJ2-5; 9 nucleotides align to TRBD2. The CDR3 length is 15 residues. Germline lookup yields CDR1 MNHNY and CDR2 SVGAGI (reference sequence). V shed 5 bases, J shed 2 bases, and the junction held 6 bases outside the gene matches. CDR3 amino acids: CASSPLAGVQETQYF. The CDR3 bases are TGTGCCAGCAGTCCCTTAGCGGGGGTACAAGAGACCCAGTACTTC.

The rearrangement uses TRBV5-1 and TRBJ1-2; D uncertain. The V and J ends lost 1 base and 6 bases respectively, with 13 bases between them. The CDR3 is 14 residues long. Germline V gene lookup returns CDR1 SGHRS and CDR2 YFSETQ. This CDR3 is CASSLYQPLNGYTF. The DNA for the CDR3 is TGCGCCAGCAGCTTGTATCAGCCCCTTAATGGCTACACCTTC.

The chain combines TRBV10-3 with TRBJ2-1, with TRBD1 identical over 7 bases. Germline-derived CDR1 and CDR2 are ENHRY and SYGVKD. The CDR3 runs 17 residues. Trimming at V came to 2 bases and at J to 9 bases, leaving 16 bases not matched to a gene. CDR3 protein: CAISEREDRTSKCEQFF. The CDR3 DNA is TGTGCCATCAGTGAGCGAGAGGACAGGACAAGTAAATGTGAGCAGTTCTTC.

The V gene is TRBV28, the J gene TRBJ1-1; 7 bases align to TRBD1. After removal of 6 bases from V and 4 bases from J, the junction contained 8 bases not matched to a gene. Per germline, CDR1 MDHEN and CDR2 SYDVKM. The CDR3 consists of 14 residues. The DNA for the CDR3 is TGTGCCAGCAGCCCCGGGACAGTTTCCACTGAAGCTTTCTTT. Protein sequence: CASSPGTVSTEAFF. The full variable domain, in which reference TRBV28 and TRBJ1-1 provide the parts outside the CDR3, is DVKVTQSSRYLVKRTGEKVFLECVQDMDHENMFWYRQDPGLGLRLIYFSYDVKMKEKGDIPEGYSVSREKKERFSLILESASTNQTSMYLCASSPGTVSTEAFFGQGTRLTVV.

The CDR3 coding sequence is TGCGCCAGCAGCTTGGCTTCTATTTCGGGTCCGGGCTCCGAGCAGTACTTC. It encodes CASSLASISGPGSEQYF. The V and J genes are TRBV5-1 and TRBJ2-7, with unresolved D. The length of the CDR3 is 17 residues. Germline CDR1 and CDR2: SGHRS and YFSETQ. Trimming removed 0 bases from V and 6 bases from J, with 22 bases in between.

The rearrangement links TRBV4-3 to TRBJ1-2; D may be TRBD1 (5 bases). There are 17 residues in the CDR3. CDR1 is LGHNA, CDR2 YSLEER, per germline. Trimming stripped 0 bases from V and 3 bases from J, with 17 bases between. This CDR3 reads CASSQDRGTVAYYGYTF. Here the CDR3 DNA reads TGCGCCAGCAGCCAAGATCGGGGGACGGTGGCCTACTATGGCTACACCTTC.

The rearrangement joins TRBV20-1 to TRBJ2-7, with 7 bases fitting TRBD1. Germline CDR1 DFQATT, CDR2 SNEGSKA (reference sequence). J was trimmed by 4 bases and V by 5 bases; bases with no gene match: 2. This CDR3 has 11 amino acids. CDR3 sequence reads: CSAATGYEQYF. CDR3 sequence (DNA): TGCAGTGCTGCGACAGGGTACGAGCAGTACTTC.